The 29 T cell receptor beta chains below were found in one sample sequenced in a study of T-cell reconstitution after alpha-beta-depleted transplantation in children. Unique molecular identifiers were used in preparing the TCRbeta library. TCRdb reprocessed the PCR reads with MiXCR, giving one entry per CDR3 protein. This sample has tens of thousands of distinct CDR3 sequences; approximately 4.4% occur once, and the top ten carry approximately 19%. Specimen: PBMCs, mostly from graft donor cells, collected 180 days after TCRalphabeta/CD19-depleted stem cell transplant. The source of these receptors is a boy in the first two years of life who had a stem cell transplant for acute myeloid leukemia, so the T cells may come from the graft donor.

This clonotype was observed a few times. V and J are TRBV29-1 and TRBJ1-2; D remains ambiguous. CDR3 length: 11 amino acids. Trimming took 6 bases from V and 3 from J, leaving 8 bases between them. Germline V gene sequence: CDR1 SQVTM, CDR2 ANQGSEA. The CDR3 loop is CSVAIYYGYTF. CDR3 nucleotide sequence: TGCAGCGTCGCCATCTACTATGGCTACACCTTC.

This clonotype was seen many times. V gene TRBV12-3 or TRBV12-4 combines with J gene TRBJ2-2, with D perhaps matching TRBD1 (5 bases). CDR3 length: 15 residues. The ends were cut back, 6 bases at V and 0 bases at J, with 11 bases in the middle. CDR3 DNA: TGTGCCAGCAGCCCAATGACAGCGAACACCGGGGAGCTGTTTTTT. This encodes CASSPMTANTGELFF.

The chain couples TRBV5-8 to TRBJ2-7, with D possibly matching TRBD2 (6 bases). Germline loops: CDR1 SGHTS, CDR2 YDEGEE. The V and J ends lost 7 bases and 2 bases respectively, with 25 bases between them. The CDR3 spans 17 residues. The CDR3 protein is CASCLPQWAGSAYEQYF. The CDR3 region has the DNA TGTGCCAGCTGCCTGCCCCAATGGGCGGGGTCAGCCTACGAGCAGTACTTC.

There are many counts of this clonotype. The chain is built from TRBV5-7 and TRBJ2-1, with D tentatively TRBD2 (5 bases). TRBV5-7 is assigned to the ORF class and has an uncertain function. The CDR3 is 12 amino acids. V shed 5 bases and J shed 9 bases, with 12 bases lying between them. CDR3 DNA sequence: TGTGCCAGCAGATCCGAGAGCGGTGAGCAGTTCTTC. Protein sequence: CASRSESGEQFF.

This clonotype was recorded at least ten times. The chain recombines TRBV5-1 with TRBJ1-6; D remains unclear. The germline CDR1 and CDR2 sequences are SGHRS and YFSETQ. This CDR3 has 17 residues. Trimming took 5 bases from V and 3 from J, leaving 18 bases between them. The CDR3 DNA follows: TGCGCCAGCAGTCGTGGTATGGGAGACTACTATAATTCACCCCTCCACTTT. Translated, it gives CASSRGMGDYYNSPLHF.

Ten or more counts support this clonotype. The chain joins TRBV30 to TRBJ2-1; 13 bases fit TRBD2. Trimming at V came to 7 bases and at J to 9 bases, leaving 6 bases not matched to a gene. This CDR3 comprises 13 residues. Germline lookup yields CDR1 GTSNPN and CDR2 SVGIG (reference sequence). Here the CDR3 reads CAYTSGGATEQFF. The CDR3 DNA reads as TGTGCCTACACTAGCGGGGGGGCGACTGAGCAGTTCTTC.

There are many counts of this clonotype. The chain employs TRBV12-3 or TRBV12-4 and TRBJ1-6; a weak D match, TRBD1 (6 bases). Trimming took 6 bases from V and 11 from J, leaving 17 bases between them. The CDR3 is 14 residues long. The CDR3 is CASSPTGFSAPLHF. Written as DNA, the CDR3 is TGTGCCAGCAGCCCCACAGGGTTCTCCGCACCCCTCCACTTT.

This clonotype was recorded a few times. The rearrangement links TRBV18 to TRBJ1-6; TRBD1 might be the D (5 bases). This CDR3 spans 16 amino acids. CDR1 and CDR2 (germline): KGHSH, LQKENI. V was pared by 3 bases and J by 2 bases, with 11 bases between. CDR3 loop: CASSPVRQPYNSPLHF. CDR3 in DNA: TGTGCCAGCTCACCTGTGAGACAGCCCTATAATTCACCCCTCCACTTT.

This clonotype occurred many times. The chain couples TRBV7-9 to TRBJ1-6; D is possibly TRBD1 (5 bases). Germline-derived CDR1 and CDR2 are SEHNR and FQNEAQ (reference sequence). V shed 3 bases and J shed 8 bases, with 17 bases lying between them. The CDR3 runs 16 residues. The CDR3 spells CASSLSPGPEDSPLHF. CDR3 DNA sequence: TGTGCCAGCAGCTTGAGTCCGGGACCGGAGGATTCACCCCTCCACTTT. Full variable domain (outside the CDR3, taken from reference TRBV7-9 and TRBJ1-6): DTGVSQNPRHKITKRGQNVTFRCDPISEHNRLYWYRQTLGQGPEFLTYFQNEAQLEKSRLLSDRFSAERPKGSFSTLEIQRTEQGDSAMYLCASSLSPGPEDSPLHFGNGTRLTVT.

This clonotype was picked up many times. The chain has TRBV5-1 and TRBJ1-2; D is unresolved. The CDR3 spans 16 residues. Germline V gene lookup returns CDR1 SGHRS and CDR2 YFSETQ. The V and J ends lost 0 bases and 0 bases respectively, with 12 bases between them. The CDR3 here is CASSLDYDASNYGYTF. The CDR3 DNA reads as TGCGCCAGCAGCTTGGACTACGACGCTTCTAACTATGGCTACACCTTC. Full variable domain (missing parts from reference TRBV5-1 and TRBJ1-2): KAGVTQTPRYLIKTRGQQVTLSCSPISGHRSVSWYQQTPGQGLQFLFEYFSETQRNKGNFPGRFSGRQFSNSRSEMNVSTLELGDSALYLCASSLDYDASNYGYTFGSGTRLTVV.

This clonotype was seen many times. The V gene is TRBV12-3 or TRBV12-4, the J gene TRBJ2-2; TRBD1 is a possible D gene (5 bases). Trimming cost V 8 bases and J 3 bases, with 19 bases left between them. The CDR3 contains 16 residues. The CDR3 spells CASWGGQLEHTGELFF. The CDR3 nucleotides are TGTGCCAGCTGGGGCGGCCAACTCGAACACACCGGGGAGCTGTTTTTT.

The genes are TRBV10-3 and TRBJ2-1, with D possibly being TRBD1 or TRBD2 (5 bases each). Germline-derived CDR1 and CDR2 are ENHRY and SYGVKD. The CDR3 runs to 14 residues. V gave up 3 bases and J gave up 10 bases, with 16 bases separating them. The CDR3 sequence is CAISDPKRGEEQFF. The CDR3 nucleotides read TGTGCCATCAGTGACCCGAAGAGGGGAGAAGAGCAGTTCTTC.

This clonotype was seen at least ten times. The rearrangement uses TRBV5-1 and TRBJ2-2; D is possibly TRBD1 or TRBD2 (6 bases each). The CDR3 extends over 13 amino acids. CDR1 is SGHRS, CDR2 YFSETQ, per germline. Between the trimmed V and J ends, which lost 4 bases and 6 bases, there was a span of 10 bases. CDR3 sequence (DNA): TGCGCCAGCAGCCCCCGGGGGCCCGGGGAGCTGTTTTTT. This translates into CASSPRGPGELFF.

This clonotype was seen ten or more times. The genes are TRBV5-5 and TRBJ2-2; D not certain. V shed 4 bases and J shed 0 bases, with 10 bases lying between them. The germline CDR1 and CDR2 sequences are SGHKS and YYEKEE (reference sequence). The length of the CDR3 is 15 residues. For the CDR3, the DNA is TGTGCCAGCAGCCCCACGACGGCGAACACCGGGGAGCTGTTTTTT. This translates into CASSPTTANTGELFF.

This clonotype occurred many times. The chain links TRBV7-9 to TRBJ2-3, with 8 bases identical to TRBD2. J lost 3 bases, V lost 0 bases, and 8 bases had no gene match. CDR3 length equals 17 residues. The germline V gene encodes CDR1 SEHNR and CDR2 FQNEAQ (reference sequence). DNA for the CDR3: TGTGCCAGCAGCTTAGCCATTTCCAGCGGGGGAACAGATACGCAGTATTTT. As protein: CASSLAISSGGTDTQYF.

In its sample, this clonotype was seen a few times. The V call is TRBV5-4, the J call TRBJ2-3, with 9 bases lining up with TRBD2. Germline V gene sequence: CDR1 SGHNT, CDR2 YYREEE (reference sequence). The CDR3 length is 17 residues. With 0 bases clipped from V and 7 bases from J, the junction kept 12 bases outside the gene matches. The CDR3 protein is CASSLDLGAGGRHTQYF. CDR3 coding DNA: TGTGCCAGCAGCTTGGACCTAGGTGCGGGGGGGCGCCATACGCAGTATTTT.

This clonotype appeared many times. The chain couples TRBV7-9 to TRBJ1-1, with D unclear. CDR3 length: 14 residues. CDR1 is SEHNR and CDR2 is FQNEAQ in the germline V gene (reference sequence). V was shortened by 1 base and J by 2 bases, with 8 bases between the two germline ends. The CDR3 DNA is TGTGCCAGCAGCTTAGTTGCGGGAAACACTGAAGCTTTCTTT. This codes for CASSLVAGNTEAFF.

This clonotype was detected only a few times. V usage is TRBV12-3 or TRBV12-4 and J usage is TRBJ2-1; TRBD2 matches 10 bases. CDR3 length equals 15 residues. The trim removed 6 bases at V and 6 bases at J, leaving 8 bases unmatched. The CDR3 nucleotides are TGTGCCAGCAGCCGAAGCGGGGGGGCTGGCAATGAGCAGTTCTTC. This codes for CASSRSGGAGNEQFF.

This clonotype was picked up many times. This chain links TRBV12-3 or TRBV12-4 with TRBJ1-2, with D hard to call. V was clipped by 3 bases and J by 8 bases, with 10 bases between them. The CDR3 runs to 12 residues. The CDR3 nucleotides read TGTGCCAGCAGTTTTAGAACTGGGGGCTACACCTTC. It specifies CASSFRTGGYTF.

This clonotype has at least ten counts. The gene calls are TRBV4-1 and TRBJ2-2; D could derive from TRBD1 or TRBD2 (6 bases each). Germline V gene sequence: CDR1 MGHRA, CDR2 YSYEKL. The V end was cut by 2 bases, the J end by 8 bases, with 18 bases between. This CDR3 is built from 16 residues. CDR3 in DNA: TGCGCCAGCAGCCAATCCCCAAGGGGGGTATGGGGGGAGCTGTTTTTT. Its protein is CASSQSPRGVWGELFF.

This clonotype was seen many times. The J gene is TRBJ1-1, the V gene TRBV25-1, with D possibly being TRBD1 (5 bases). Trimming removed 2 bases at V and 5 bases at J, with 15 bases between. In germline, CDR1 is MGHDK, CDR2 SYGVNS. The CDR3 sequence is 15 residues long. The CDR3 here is CASSERRGVRTEAFF. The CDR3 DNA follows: TGTGCCAGCAGTGAACGGCGGGGGGTAAGAACTGAAGCTTTCTTT.

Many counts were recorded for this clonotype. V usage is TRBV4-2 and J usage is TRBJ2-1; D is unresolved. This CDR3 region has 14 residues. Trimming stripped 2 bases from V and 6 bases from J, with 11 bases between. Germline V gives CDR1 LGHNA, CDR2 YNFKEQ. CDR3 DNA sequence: TGTGCCAGCAGCCAAAGCCAGATAGTCAATGAGCAGTTCTTC. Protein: CASSQSQIVNEQFF.

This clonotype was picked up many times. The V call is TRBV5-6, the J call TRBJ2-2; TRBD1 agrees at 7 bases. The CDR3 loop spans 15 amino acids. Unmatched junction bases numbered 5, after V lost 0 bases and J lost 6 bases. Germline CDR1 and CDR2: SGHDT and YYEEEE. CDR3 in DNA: TGTGCCAGCAGCTTGGTTAGGGGGCGGGCCGGGGAGCTGTTTTTT. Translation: CASSLVRGRAGELFF.

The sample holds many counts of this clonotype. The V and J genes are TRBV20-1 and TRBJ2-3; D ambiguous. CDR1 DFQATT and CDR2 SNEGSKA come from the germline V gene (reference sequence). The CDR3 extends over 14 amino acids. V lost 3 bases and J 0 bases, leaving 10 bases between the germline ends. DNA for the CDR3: TGCAGTGCTAGTACGGCGGAGAGCACAGATACGCAGTATTTT. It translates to CSASTAESTDTQYF.

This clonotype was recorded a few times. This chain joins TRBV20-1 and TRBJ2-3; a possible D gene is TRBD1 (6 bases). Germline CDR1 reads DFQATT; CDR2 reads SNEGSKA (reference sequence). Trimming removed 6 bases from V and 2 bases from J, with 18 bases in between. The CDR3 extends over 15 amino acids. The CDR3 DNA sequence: TGCAGTGCCACCTTATTCCGGGACAACACAGATACGCAGTATTTT. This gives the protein CSATLFRDNTDTQYF.

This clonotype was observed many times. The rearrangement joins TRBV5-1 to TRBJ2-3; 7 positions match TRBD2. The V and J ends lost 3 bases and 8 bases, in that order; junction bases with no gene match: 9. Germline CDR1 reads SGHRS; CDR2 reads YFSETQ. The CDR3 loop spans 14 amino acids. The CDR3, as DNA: TGCGCCAGCAGCTGGGCCGGGAGGCAGGGTACGCAGTATTTT. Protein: CASSWAGRQGTQYF.

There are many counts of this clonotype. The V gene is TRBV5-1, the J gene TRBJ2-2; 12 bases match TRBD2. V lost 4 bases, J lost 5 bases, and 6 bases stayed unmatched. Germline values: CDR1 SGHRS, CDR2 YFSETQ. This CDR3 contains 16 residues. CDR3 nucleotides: TGCGCCAGCAGCGGATCTAGCGGGGGGGCTACCGGGGAGCTGTTTTTT. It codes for CASSGSSGGATGELFF.

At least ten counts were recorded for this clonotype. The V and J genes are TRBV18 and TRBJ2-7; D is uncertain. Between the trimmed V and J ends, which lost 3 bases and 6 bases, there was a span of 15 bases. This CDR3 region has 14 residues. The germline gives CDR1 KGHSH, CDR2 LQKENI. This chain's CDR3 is CASSPLPKGTEQYF. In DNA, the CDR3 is TGTGCCAGCTCACCGCTTCCAAAGGGAACCGAGCAGTACTTC.

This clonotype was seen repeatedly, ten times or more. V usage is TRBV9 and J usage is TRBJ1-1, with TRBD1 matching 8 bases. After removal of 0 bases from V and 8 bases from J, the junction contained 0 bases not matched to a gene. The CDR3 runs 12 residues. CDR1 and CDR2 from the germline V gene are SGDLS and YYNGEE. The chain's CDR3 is CASSVGQGEAFF. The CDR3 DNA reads TGTGCCAGCAGCGTAGGACAGGGGGAAGCTTTCTTT.